This paragraph reports one TCR beta chain. The antigen is not known. The CDR3 extends over 13 amino acids. The germline CDR1 and CDR2 sequences are LNHNV and YYDKDF (reference sequence). This specimen belongs to a study of CXCR3-negative and CXCR3-positive naive CD8 T cells. On the study more broadly: Cumulative TRB read yield was approximately 135 million, averaging about 1.5 +/- 0.3 million per library. Findings and caveats of the study: TRBV-TRBJ usage was alike in naive CXCR3-negative and CXCR3-positive cells but differed in memory cells. Naive CXCR3-positive cells had TRB CDR3s more hydrophobic than those of CXCR3-negative naive cells.

Every subset of CD8+ T cells was sorted in triplicate at 300,000 cells each. UMI-labeled 5' RACE TRB cDNA libraries were prepared from the cells. From the 5' RACE reads, TCRdb lists one entry per CDR3 protein and no DNA. Its table records roughly 100,000 distinct CDR3 sequences. This chain joins TRBV15 and TRBJ2-5. This clonotype was sampled from a human donor in good health. Some clones in this sample may be carry-over from other donors' samples. Sequencing was done on a sample of naive CXCR3+ CD8+ T cells from blood. This sample's subset: CD45RO-CCR7+CD27+CD95- naive CD8+ T cells expressing CXCR3 (TNR3+). The CDR3 region is CATSWWNQETQYF.